These T cell receptor beta chains were read from a single sample in a study of shared clonotypes between healthy human individuals. Only in-frame clones appear in the TCRdb table, and some are missing; sequencing was by immunoSEQ multiplex PCR. The sample records more than 2 million clones, over 85% being singletons. Sequenced input: naive CD8+ T cells sorted from blood. The source of these receptors is a man aged 18-30 years in good health. CDR3s include the opening cysteine and the closing phenylalanine or tryptophan. The order of the fields is CDR3 length, J gene, clone size, D gene, V gene, CDR3 protein, CDR3 DNA. The D gene is left open where the match is weak. Some rows have no size entry. The others give once, few or many, or a class for an expanded clone.

length: 13; J: TRBJ2-7; size: -; D: -; V: TRBV13; CDR3: CASSLKPSYEQYF; DNA: TGTGCCAGCAGCCTAAAGCCCTCCTACGAGCAGTACTTC
length: 14; J: TRBJ2-2; size: -; D: -; V: TRBV14; CDR3: CASSHTGPRGELFF; DNA: TGTGCCAGCAGCCACACGGGACCTCGGGGGGAGCTGTTTTTT
length: 14; J: TRBJ2-3; size: once; D: -; V: TRBV15; CDR3: CATKRGTSTDTQYF; DNA: TGTGCCACCAAAAGGGGGACTAGCACAGATACGCAGTATTTT
length: 15; J: TRBJ2-1; size: -; D: -; V: TRBV27; CDR3: CASSFNPVSYNEQFF; DNA: TGTGCCAGCAGCTTTAACCCCGTCTCCTACAATGAGCAGTTCTTC
length: 15; J: TRBJ2-1; size: -; D: TRBD2; V: TRBV27; CDR3: CASSSLSAGGTEQFF; DNA: TGTGCCAGCAGTTCCCTGAGCGCGGGGGGAACTGAGCAGTTCTTC
length: 13; J: TRBJ2-5; size: -; D: -; V: TRBV28; CDR3: CASSFRNQETQYF; DNA: TGTGCCAGCAGTTTCCGTAACCAAGAGACCCAGTACTTC
length: 14; J: TRBJ2-4; size: -; D: -; V: TRBV5-1; CDR3: CASSLGDTVDIQYF; DNA: TGCGCCAGCAGCTTAGGGGACACCGTAGACATTCAGTACTTC
length: 14; J: TRBJ1-1; size: -; D: TRBD1; V: TRBV7-9; CDR3: CASSLGQGNTEAFF; DNA: TGTGCCAGCAGCTTAGGACAGGGAAACACTGAAGCTTTCTTT
length: 16; J: TRBJ2-1; size: -; D: TRBD2; V: TRBV7-9; CDR3: CASSYLSGGADNEQFF; DNA: TGTGCCAGCAGCTACCTAAGCGGGGGGGCCGATAATGAGCAGTTCTTC
length: 18; J: TRBJ2-3; size: -; D: TRBD2; V: TRBV27; CDR3: CASSLSLAGGIPLDTQYF; DNA: TGTGCCAGCAGTTTATCCCTAGCGGGGGGGATCCCCTTAGATACGCAGTATTTT
length: 17; J: TRBJ1-2; size: -; D: -; V: TRBV4-3; CDR3: CASSQDRQGPVDYGYTF; DNA: TGCGCCAGCAGCCAAGACCGTCAGGGGCCGGTTGACTATGGCTACACCTTC
length: 15; J: TRBJ2-7; size: few; D: TRBD2; V: TRBV7-9; CDR3: CASSLLASGSWKQYF; DNA: TGTGCCAGCAGCTTACTAGCTAGCGGGAGTTGGAAGCAGTACTTC
length: 13; J: TRBJ1-2; size: -; D: -; V: TRBV2; CDR3: CASRGGFTQDYTF; DNA: TGTGCCAGCAGGGGGGGGTTCACACAGGACTACACCTTC
length: 15; J: TRBJ2-2; size: -; D: -; V: TRBV5-1; CDR3: CASSLETVNTGELFF; DNA: TGCGCCAGCAGCTTGGAGACAGTGAACACCGGGGAGCTGTTTTTT
length: 14; J: TRBJ2-3; size: -; D: -; V: TRBV5-1; CDR3: CASSLASSLDTQYF; DNA: TGCGCCAGCAGCTTGGCTTCCAGCTTGGATACGCAGTATTTT
length: 13; J: TRBJ2-1; size: -; D: TRBD1; V: TRBV27; CDR3: CASSWGQGNEQFF; DNA: TGTGCCAGCAGTTGGGGACAGGGGAATGAGCAGTTCTTC
length: 16; J: TRBJ2-7; size: -; D: -; V: TRBV7-2; CDR3: CASSLEGGWRIDEQYF; DNA: TGTGCCAGCAGCTTAGAGGGGGGATGGAGAATTGACGAGCAGTACTTC
length: 15; J: TRBJ2-1; size: -; D: TRBD1; V: TRBV7-2; CDR3: CASLYPGQSYNEQFF; DNA: TGTGCCAGCCTATACCCGGGACAGTCCTACAATGAGCAGTTCTTC
length: 15; J: TRBJ1-3; size: once; D: -; V: TRBV11-1; CDR3: CASSYGGDSGNTIYF; DNA: TGTGCCAGCAGCTATGGCGGGGACTCTGGAAACACCATATATTTT
length: 15; J: TRBJ2-2; size: -; D: -; V: TRBV10-3; CDR3: CAIGGDIPNTGELFF; DNA: TGTGCCATCGGCGGGGACATTCCGAACACCGGGGAGCTGTTTTTT
length: 15; J: TRBJ2-2; size: -; D: -; V: TRBV7-9; CDR3: CASSLSLADTGELFF; DNA: TGTGCCAGCAGCTTATCACTAGCAGACACCGGGGAGCTGTTTTTT
length: 15; J: TRBJ2-2; size: once; D: -; V: TRBV4-1; CDR3: CASSQVGENTGELFF; DNA: TGCGCCAGCAGCCAAGTGGGGGAGAACACCGGGGAGCTGTTTTTT
length: 13; J: TRBJ2-7; size: -; D: TRBD1; V: TRBV7-8; CDR3: CASGQGYTYEQYF; DNA: TGTGCCAGCGGACAGGGCTATACCTACGAGCAGTACTTC
length: 15; J: TRBJ1-2; size: -; D: TRBD1; V: TRBV27; CDR3: CASSLSSTGAYGYTF; DNA: TGTGCCAGCAGTTTAAGTTCAACAGGGGCCTATGGCTACACCTTC
length: 14; J: TRBJ2-7; size: once; D: -; V: TRBV4-1; CDR3: CASSQDLQGDEQYF; DNA: TGCGCCAGCAGCCAAGATTTACAGGGTGACGAGCAGTACTTC
length: 14; J: TRBJ2-3; size: -; D: -; V: TRBV5-4; CDR3: CASSLWGGADTQYF; DNA: TGTGCCAGCAGCTTATGGGGGGGCGCAGATACGCAGTATTTT
length: 13; J: TRBJ1-1; size: -; D: -; V: TRBV4-3; CDR3: CASSQDTSGEAFF; DNA: TGCGCCAGCAGCCAAGATACCTCAGGGGAAGCTTTCTTT
length: 18; J: TRBJ2-7; size: -; D: TRBD2; V: TRBV18; CDR3: CASSPPALAGAIRYEQYF; DNA: TGTGCCAGCTCACCACCGGCCCTAGCGGGGGCCATCCGGTACGAGCAGTACTTC
length: 15; J: TRBJ2-7; size: -; D: TRBD2; V: TRBV5-1; CDR3: CASSKGTSGAYEQYF; DNA: TGCGCCAGCAGCAAGGGGACTAGCGGAGCCTACGAGCAGTACTTC